The 31 T cell receptor beta chains reported below all come from one sample, sequenced in a study of blood T cell repertoires in COVID-19. Assay used: immunoSEQ multiplex PCR; TCRdb lists only in-frame clones, some missing. The table includes 12,000 or so clones, roughly 80% detected once. Sequencing was carried out using peripheral blood. Receptor source: an older woman with acute or convalescent COVID-19.

This rearrangement joins TRBV30 to TRBJ1-3, with a weak D call TRBD1 (6 bases). This CDR3 has 15 amino acids. Germline values: CDR1 GTSNPN, CDR2 SVGIG (reference sequence). Trimming pared 5 bases from V and 4 bases from J, leaving 18 bases between. CDR3 DNA sequence: TGTGCCTGGGAGACTGGGGGCGCGTCCGGAAACACCATATATTTT. Its protein product is CAWETGGASGNTIYF. The full variable domain, in which reference TRBV30 and TRBJ1-3 provide the parts outside the CDR3, is SQTIHQWPATLVQPVGSPLSLECTVEGTSNPNLYWYRQAAGRGLQLLFYSVGIGQISSEVPQNLSASRPQDRQFILSSKKLLLSDSGFYLCAWETGGASGNTIYFGEGSWLTVV.

This rearrangement joins TRBV5-8 to TRBJ2-1, with TRBD2 as a possible D gene (6 bases). Trimming cost V 4 bases and J 4 bases, with 12 bases left between them. Germline CDR1 reads SGHTS; CDR2 reads YDEGEE. The CDR3 extends over 14 amino acids. The DNA of the CDR3 is TGTGCCAGCAGCGGGGACGGGAGATACAATGAGCAGTTCTTC. It is translated as CASSGDGRYNEQFF. Supplemented by reference TRBV5-8 and TRBJ2-1, the full variable domain reads EAGVTQSPTHLIKTRGQQATLRCSPISGHTSVYWYQQALGLGLQFLLWYDEGEERNRGNFPPRFSGRQFPNYSSELNVNALELEDSALYLCASSGDGRYNEQFFGPGTRLTVL.

This clone was counted a single time. CDR3 nucleotides: TGTGCCAGCAGCCACAGCCGAGGGGACTGGGACAAAAACATTCAGTACTTC. Protein product: CASSHSRGDWDKNIQYF. This rearrangement joins TRBV3-1 (or the pseudogene TRBV3-2) to TRBJ2-4, with D perhaps matching TRBD2 (6 bases). Germline loops: CDR1 LGHDT, CDR2 YNNKEL (reference sequence). Deletions cut 3 bases from V and 3 bases from J, with 18 bases between. The CDR3 spans 17 residues.

The sample holds one count of this clone. The V call is TRBV5-1, the J call TRBJ2-1, with D possibly being TRBD2 (5 bases). Trimming stripped 8 bases from V and 0 bases from J, with 9 bases between. CDR3 size: 13 residues. Germline V gene sequence: CDR1 SGHRS, CDR2 YFSETQ. CDR3 sequence reads: CASTTNSYNEQFF. The CDR3, as DNA: TGCGCCAGTACGACTAACTCCTACAATGAGCAGTTCTTC.

This sequence joins TRBV20-1 and TRBJ2-1; D gene unclear. Per the germline V gene, CDR1 is DFQATT and CDR2 is SNEGSKA (reference sequence). The CDR3 is 11 residues long. Trimming took 4 bases from V and 9 from J, leaving 10 bases between them. In DNA, the CDR3 is TGCAGTGCTAACCAGAAGTTTGAGCAGTTCTTC. Amino acid sequence: CSANQKFEQFF.

The J gene is TRBJ2-2, the V gene TRBV19; 9 positions match TRBD2. CDR1 and CDR2 (germline): LNHDA, SQIVND (reference sequence). This CDR3 is 16 amino acids long. V shed 8 bases, J shed 3 bases, and the junction held 10 bases outside the gene matches. The CDR3 sequence: CASQTSGTPYTGELFF. The CDR3 nucleotides read TGTGCCAGTCAGACTAGCGGAACCCCTTACACCGGGGAGCTGTTTTTT.

Concerning this clone itself: The identical CDR3 is also encoded by other nucleotide sequences in the sample. This chain links TRBV6-6 with TRBJ1-3; D is undetermined. The CDR3 runs 16 residues. The V and J ends lost 0 bases and 0 bases respectively, with 9 bases between them. The germline gives CDR1 MNHNY, CDR2 SVGAGI (reference sequence). DNA for the CDR3: TGTGCCAGCAGTTACTCGGCAGGTTACTCTGGAAACACCATATATTTT. Protein: CASSYSAGYSGNTIYF.

The chain has TRBV5-4 and TRBJ1-4; D unresolved. Germline-derived CDR1 and CDR2 are SGHNT and YYREEE (reference sequence). This CDR3 spans 13 amino acids. V was pared by 0 bases and J by 8 bases, with 8 bases between. The CDR3 DNA reads as TGTGCCAGCAGCTTGGACCCCGGGGAAAAACTGTTTTTT. This encodes CASSLDPGEKLFF.

The V gene is TRBV19, the J gene TRBJ1-1; D not certain. The CDR3 totals 11 residues. Trimming removed 6 bases at V and 2 bases at J, with 4 bases between. Germline loops: CDR1 LNHDA, CDR2 SQIVND (reference sequence). The CDR3, as DNA: TGTGCCAGTAGGGCCAACACTGAAGCTTTCTTT. The encoded protein is CASRANTEAFF.

This chain connects TRBV7-6 to TRBJ2-7; 8 nucleotides match TRBD2. J lost 3 bases, V lost 8 bases, and 6 bases had no gene match. This CDR3 is built from 13 residues. Germline CDR1 and CDR2: SGHVS and FNYEAQ. DNA of the CDR3: TGTGCCAGCCAAAAGACTAGCGACTACGAGCAGTACTTC. The encoded protein is CASQKTSDYEQYF. The variable domain in full, with the rest retrieved from reference TRBV7-6 and TRBJ2-7, is GAGVSQSPRYKVTKRGQDVALRCDPISGHVSLYWYRQALGQGPEFLTYFNYEAQQDKSGLPNDRFSAERPEGSISTLTIQRTEQRDSAMYRCASQKTSDYEQYFGPGTRLTVT.

The V gene is TRBV24-1, the J gene TRBJ2-7; 9 bases agree with TRBD2. V lost 8 bases to trimming and J lost 4 bases; unmatched junction nucleotides: 11. The V gene's germline CDR1 is KGHDR and CDR2 SFDVKD. This CDR3 spans 15 amino acids. In DNA form, the CDR3 reads TGTGCCACCACCGGAAGGGAGCGGGGGGCGTACGAGCAGTACTTC. Amino acid sequence: CATTGRERGAYEQYF.

The CDR3 reads CSVGTGTNYGYTF. The DNA of the CDR3 is TGCAGCGTTGGGACAGGGACCAACTATGGCTACACCTTC. The chain employs TRBV29-1 and TRBJ1-2; 8 nucleotides line up with TRBD1. V shed 4 bases, J shed 2 bases, and the junction held 3 bases outside the gene matches. The CDR3 totals 13 residues. Germline V gene sequence: CDR1 SQVTM, CDR2 ANQGSEA.

The chain links TRBV4-2 to TRBJ1-1; perhaps TRBD1 as D (6 bases). This CDR3 spans 15 amino acids. Trimming left V 4 bases short and J 4 bases short, with 16 bases between. The germline V gene encodes CDR1 LGHNA and CDR2 YNFKEQ. The CDR3 DNA reads TGTGCCAGCAGCCCAGCCGGGAGGGGGGGCACTGAAGCTTTCTTT. This sequence encodes CASSPAGRGGTEAFF.

This sequence joins TRBV6-5 and TRBJ1-4; D not resolved. The CDR3 extends over 11 amino acids. V lost 4 bases and J lost 8, with 5 bases in between. In germline, CDR1 is MNHEY, CDR2 SVGAGI. CDR3 in amino acids: CASSSQEKLFF. Here the CDR3 DNA reads TGTGCCAGCAGTTCACAGGAAAAACTGTTTTTT.

The chain has TRBV7-9 and TRBJ1-5; D remains ambiguous. This CDR3 comprises 13 residues. Trimming took off 2 bases at V and 4 bases at J, with 6 bases between the two ends. Germline V gene data show CDR1 as SEHNR and CDR2 as FQNEAQ (reference sequence). The CDR3 coding sequence is TGTGCCAGCAGCTTAAACTGGAATCAGCCCCAGCATTTT. Its translation is CASSLNWNQPQHF. The variable domain in full, with the rest retrieved from reference TRBV7-9 and TRBJ1-5, is DTGVSQNPRHKITKRGQNVTFRCDPISEHNRLYWYRQTLGQGPEFLTYFQNEAQLEKSRLLSDRFSAERPKGSFSTLEIQRTEQGDSAMYLCASSLNWNQPQHFGDGTRLSIL.

The chain recombines TRBV10-3 with TRBJ1-2, with TRBD1 matching 7 bases. Germline CDR1 and CDR2: ENHRY and SYGVKD. CDR3 size: 13 residues. V lost 3 bases and J lost 6; bases outside the gene matches: 4. The CDR3 DNA reads TGTGCCATCAGTGATGCACAGGGGAATGGCTACACCTTC. Translated, it gives CAISDAQGNGYTF.

The chain recombines TRBV27 with TRBJ1-2; possibly TRBD1 for D (5 bases). This CDR3 is built from 13 residues. CDR1 and CDR2 from the germline V gene are MNHEY and SMNVEV (reference sequence). V was clipped by 3 bases and J by 2 bases, with 7 bases between them. DNA of the CDR3: TGTGCCAGCAGTTTTGCAGGGAACTATGGCTACACCTTC. Translated: CASSFAGNYGYTF.

The J gene is TRBJ1-3, the V gene TRBV28; TRBD1 matches at 8 bases. CDR3 length: 15 amino acids. CDR1 is MDHEN and CDR2 is SYDVKM in the germline V gene. V shed 4 bases, J shed 3 bases, and the junction held 5 bases outside the gene matches. The CDR3 is CASSSQGAIGNTIYF. As DNA, the CDR3 is TGTGCCAGCAGTTCCCAGGGGGCTATTGGAAACACCATATATTTT.

The rearrangement links TRBV6-5 to TRBJ1-5; 7 bases map to TRBD1. The CDR3 covers 14 residues. The ends lost 4 bases at V and 2 bases at J; junction bases unmatched: 2. Germline lookup yields CDR1 MNHEY and CDR2 SVGAGI. Here the CDR3 reads CASSSGQRNQPQHF. Written as DNA, the CDR3 is TGTGCCAGCAGTTCGGGACAGCGCAATCAGCCCCAGCATTTT.

The chain joins TRBV6-5 to TRBJ2-3, with D perhaps TRBD2 (6 bases). Germline CDR1 and CDR2: MNHEY and SVGAGI. This CDR3 has 11 amino acids. The V and J ends lost 11 bases and 8 bases respectively, with 14 bases between them. The CDR3: CASTREGTQYF. CDR3 nucleotide sequence: TGTGCCTCCACGCGGGAAGGTACGCAGTATTTT.

The chain links TRBV6-1 to TRBJ1-6, with D unclear. The CDR3 is 12 amino acids. Per the germline V gene, CDR1 is MNHNS and CDR2 is SASEGT. Trimming took off 2 bases at V and 10 bases at J, with 6 bases between the two ends. The CDR3 DNA reads as TGTGCCAGCAGTGAATCAAAATCACCCCTCCACTTT. It is translated as CASSESKSPLHF.

The DNA for the CDR3 is TGTGCCAGCAGCCCAGGTCACTCTGGGGCCAACGTCCTGACTTTC. Encoded protein: CASSPGHSGANVLTF. The V and J genes are TRBV3-1 (or the pseudogene TRBV3-2) and TRBJ2-6; D is undetermined. Germline CDR1 and CDR2: LGHDT and YNNKEL (reference sequence). The CDR3 runs to 15 residues. The V end was cut by 4 bases, the J end by 0 bases, with 7 bases between.

The chain couples TRBV19 to TRBJ1-1; a weak D match, TRBD1 (6 bases). With 3 bases removed from V and 4 bases from J, the gap between germline ends came to 15 bases. Germline V CDR1 and CDR2: LNHDA, SQIVND (reference sequence). The CDR3 is 15 amino acids. CDR3 amino acids: CASSMDIGGATEAFF. The CDR3 DNA sequence: TGTGCCAGTAGTATGGACATCGGGGGGGCCACTGAAGCTTTCTTT.

The chain carries TRBV29-1 and TRBJ1-2; D remains unclear. CDR3 length equals 14 residues. The V and J ends lost 0 bases and 0 bases respectively, with 8 bases between them. Per germline, CDR1 SQVTM and CDR2 ANQGSEA. This CDR3 is CSVEERPANYGYTF. The CDR3 DNA reads as TGCAGCGTTGAAGAGAGGCCAGCTAACTATGGCTACACCTTC.

The rearrangement uses TRBV6-5 and TRBJ1-5, with D possibly matching TRBD1 (6 bases). V dropped 4 bases and J dropped 3 bases, with 16 bases sitting between them. CDR3 length: 16 residues. CDR1 and CDR2 (germline): MNHEY, SVGAGI. CDR3 bases: TGTGCCAGCAGTTTTTACCCCCCAGGGGACAATCAGCCCCAGCATTTT. The encoded protein is CASSFYPPGDNQPQHF.

The rearrangement links TRBV6-5 to TRBJ1-4, with TRBD1 matching 9 bases. Germline assignment: CDR1 MNHEY and CDR2 SVGAGI. The CDR3 totals 15 residues. The junction had 10 bases not matched to a gene; V was cut back by 6 bases and J by 8 bases. CDR3 in amino acids: CASSESQGAGEKLFF. The CDR3 nucleotides read TGTGCCAGCAGCGAGTCACAGGGGGCAGGGGAAAAACTGTTTTTT.

In its sample, this clone was seen once. V is TRBV15 and J is TRBJ1-6; a weak D match, TRBD1 (5 bases). Germline V gene sequence: CDR1 LNHNV, CDR2 YYDKDF (reference sequence). V dropped 5 bases and J dropped 7 bases, with 21 bases sitting between them. The CDR3 is 17 residues long. The CDR3 protein is CATSPGGVGGGNSPLHF. The CDR3, as DNA: TGTGCCACCAGCCCTGGAGGGGTTGGGGGTGGAAATTCACCCCTCCACTTT.

The chain carries TRBV6-5 and TRBJ1-3, with TRBD1 matching over 12 bases. J was trimmed by 4 bases and V by 6 bases; bases with no gene match: 4. CDR1 MNHEY and CDR2 SVGAGI come from the germline V gene. This CDR3 region has 15 residues. The CDR3 sequence is CASRAGTGGGNTIYF. The CDR3 region has the DNA TGTGCCAGCAGAGCCGGGACAGGGGGCGGAAACACCATATATTTT.

The gene calls are TRBV5-4 and TRBJ1-6, with D possibly being TRBD1 (5 bases). CDR3 length: 14 amino acids. Trimming took 3 bases from V and 7 from J, leaving 11 bases between them. Looked up from germline, CDR1 is SGHNT and CDR2 is YYREEE (reference sequence). The CDR3 bases are TGTGCCAGCAGCTACCGACAGTCCAATTCACCCCTCCACTTT. Encoded protein: CASSYRQSNSPLHF.

DNA of the CDR3: TGCGCCAGCAGCCAAGATCCAAACAGACCATCTGGAAACACCATATATTTT. Translating gives CASSQDPNRPSGNTIYF. The chain links TRBV4-1 to TRBJ1-3; D call uncertain. Trimming shortened V by 0 bases and J by 1 base, and 13 bases separated the two germline ends. This CDR3 has 17 residues. The germline CDR1 and CDR2 sequences are MGHRA and YSYEKL.

The chain is built from TRBV6-5 and TRBJ2-3; 7 nucleotides align to TRBD2. The CDR3 extends over 15 amino acids. Germline CDR1 is MNHEY and CDR2 is SVGAGI. V lost 5 bases to trimming and J lost 4 bases; unmatched junction nucleotides: 9. CDR3 region: CASSPQGGVPDTQYF. DNA of the CDR3: TGTGCCAGCAGTCCCCAGGGAGGGGTCCCAGATACGCAGTATTTT.